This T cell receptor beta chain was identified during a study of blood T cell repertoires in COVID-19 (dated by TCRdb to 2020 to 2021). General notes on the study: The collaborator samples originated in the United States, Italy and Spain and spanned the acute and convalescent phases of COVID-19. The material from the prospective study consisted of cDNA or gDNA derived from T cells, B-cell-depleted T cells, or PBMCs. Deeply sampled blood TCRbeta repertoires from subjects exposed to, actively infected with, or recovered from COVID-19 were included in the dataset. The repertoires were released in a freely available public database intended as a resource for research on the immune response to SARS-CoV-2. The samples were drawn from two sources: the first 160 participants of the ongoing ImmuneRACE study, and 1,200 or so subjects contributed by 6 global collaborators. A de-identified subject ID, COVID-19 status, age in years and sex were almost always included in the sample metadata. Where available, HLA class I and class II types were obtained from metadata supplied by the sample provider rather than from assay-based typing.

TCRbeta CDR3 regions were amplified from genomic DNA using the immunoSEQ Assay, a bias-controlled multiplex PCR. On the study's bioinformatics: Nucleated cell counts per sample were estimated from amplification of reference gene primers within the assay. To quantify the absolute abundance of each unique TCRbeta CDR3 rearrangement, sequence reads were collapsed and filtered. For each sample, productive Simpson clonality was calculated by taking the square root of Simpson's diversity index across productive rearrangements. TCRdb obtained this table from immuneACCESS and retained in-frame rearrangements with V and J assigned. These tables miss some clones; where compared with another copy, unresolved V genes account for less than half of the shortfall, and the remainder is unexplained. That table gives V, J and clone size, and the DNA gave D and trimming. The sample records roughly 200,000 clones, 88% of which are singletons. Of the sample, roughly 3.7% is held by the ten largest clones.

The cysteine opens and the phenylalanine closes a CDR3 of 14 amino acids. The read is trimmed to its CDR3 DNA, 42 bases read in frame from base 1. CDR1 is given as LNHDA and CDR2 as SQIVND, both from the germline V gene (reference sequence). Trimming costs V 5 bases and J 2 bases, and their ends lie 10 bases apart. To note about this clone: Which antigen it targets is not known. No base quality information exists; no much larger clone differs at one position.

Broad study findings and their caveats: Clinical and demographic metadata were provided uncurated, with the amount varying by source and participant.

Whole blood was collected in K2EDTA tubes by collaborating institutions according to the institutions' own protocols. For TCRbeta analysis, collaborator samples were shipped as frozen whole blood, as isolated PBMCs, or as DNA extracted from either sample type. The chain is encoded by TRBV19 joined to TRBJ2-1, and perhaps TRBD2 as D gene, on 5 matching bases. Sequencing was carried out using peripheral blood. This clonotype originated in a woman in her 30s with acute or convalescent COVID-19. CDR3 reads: CASSLNGAYNEQFF. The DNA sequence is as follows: TGTGCCAGTAGTCTAAACGGGGCCTACAATGAGCAGTTCTTC.